This section outlines one T cell receptor (beta chain) sequence together with its context. From germline, CDR1 is KGHDR and CDR2 SFDVKD. The V gene lost 3 bases and the J gene lost 0 bases, with 17 bases spanning the gap. This CDR3 is 17 amino acids long. Clones were read by immunoSEQ multiplex PCR, and TCRdb kept only the in-frame ones, dropping some. This table has under 200,000 clones, approximately 90% appearing once. The data were obtained in a study of blood T cell repertoires in COVID-19. Study overall: There were acute and convalescent COVID-19 samples, and they came from the United States, Italy and Spain.

This clonotype was sampled from a man in his forties or fifties with active or convalescent COVID-19. The sample taken for sequencing was peripheral blood. V is TRBV24-1 and J is TRBJ2-7, with D tentatively TRBD1 (6 bases). DNA for the CDR3: TGTGCCACCAGTGATGAACAGGGTGGCAAGAGCTCCTACGAGCAGTACTTC. Protein: CATSDEQGGKSSYEQYF.